The 22 T cell receptor beta chains given below trace back to one sample, sequenced in a study of beta chain features in type 1 diabetes. Study-level points and caveats: Shortening of TCRB CDR3s, moderate but significant, appeared in all four CD4+ subsets of Type 1 diabetes patients.

These receptors' antigens are unknown. Reverse transcription of all isolated RNA meant that expressed TCRB transcripts were sequenced. The table came from immunoSEQ multiplex PCR; TCRdb's copy has only in-frame clones and leaves some out. The profile shows 55,000 to 80,000 clones, roughly 50% of them singletons. What was sequenced was central memory CD4+ T cells from blood. These receptors came from a man aged 25 to 45 with type 1 diabetes.

The V and J genes are TRBV15 and TRBJ2-7, with 8 positions matching TRBD1. CDR1 is LNHNV and CDR2 is YYDKDF in the germline V gene (reference sequence). This CDR3 contains 15 residues. V lost 5 bases and J lost 7; bases outside the gene matches: 13. CDR3 region: CATSGTPRTGKEQYF. The CDR3, as DNA: TGTGCCACCAGCGGTACACCCCGGACAGGGAAGGAGCAGTACTTC.

J is TRBJ2-1 and V is TRBV19; tentatively, D is TRBD1 (6 bases). In germline, CDR1 is LNHDA, CDR2 SQIVND (reference sequence). V lost 0 bases and J 6 bases, leaving 12 bases between the germline ends. The CDR3 extends over 15 amino acids. The CDR3 nucleotides read TGTGCCAGTAGTATAGAGGCAGGGGTCGGCAATGAGCAGTTCTTC. This gives the protein CASSIEAGVGNEQFF.

This clone was counted between two and nine times. This rearrangement joins TRBV19 to TRBJ2-5; TRBD2 agrees at 12 bases. Germline CDR1 reads LNHDA; CDR2 reads SQIVND (reference sequence). The CDR3 consists of 18 residues. J was trimmed by 5 bases and V by 6 bases; bases with no gene match: 16. CDR3 nucleotide sequence: TGTGCCAGTAGACCCGCCGGACTAGCGGGGACCTCGAGGGAGACCCAGTACTTC. Translating it yields CASRPAGLAGTSRETQYF.

This sequence joins TRBV2 and TRBJ2-2; D is possibly TRBD1 (7 bases). Per germline, CDR1 SNHLY and CDR2 FYNNEI. V lost 2 bases to trimming and J lost 6 bases, with 13 bases between them. This CDR3 is 15 amino acids long. The CDR3 region is CASSEIGGGPGELFF. CDR3 bases: TGTGCCAGCAGTGAAATAGGAGGGGGCCCCGGGGAGCTGTTTTTT.

This chain connects TRBV14 to TRBJ2-3; 9 nucleotides line up with TRBD1. This CDR3 has 15 amino acids. Germline V gene data show CDR1 as SGHDN and CDR2 as FVKESK. Trimming removed 8 bases from V and 3 bases from J; junction bases left unmatched: 9. The CDR3 region is CASGRSGTGTDTQYF. CDR3 sequence (DNA): TGTGCCAGCGGCCGGAGTGGGACAGGGACAGATACGCAGTATTTT.

This rearrangement joins TRBV21-1 to TRBJ2-1; no check of the table's D call, TRBD2, against the DNA was made. TRBV21-1 is annotated as a pseudogene. The CDR3 is 19 amino acids. CDR3: CASSNPGLAGGMISNEQFF. CDR3 in DNA: TGTGCCAGCAGCAACCCGGGACTAGCGGGAGGGATGATTAGCAATGAGCAGTTCTTC.

The chain recombines TRBV7-2 with TRBJ1-4; possibly TRBD1 for D (5 bases). This CDR3 contains 16 residues. Germline V gives CDR1 SGHTA, CDR2 FQGNSA. The V end lost 2 bases, the J end lost 8 bases, and 18 bases lay between the germline ends. As DNA, the CDR3 is TGTGCCAGCAGCTTATTAGGAGCAGGGTACGGGGAAAAACTGTTTTTT. Protein product: CASSLLGAGYGEKLFF.

The genes are TRBV23-1 and TRBJ2-7, with 14 bases identical to TRBD2. TRBV23-1 has ORF status, its function being uncertain. This CDR3 is 16 amino acids long. After removal of 3 bases from V and 3 bases from J, the junction contained 4 bases not matched to a gene. The CDR3 protein is CASSQPGTSGGYEQYF. CDR3 sequence (DNA): TGCGCCAGCAGTCAGCCGGGGACTAGCGGGGGCTACGAGCAGTACTTC.

This clone has a handful of counts. This sequence joins TRBV18 and TRBJ2-6, with D maybe TRBD1 (6 bases). This CDR3 has 16 amino acids. In germline, CDR1 is KGHSH, CDR2 LQKENI. Trimming left V 3 bases short and J 0 bases short, with 9 bases between. The CDR3 protein is CASSPRQDSGANVLTF. CDR3 DNA: TGTGCCAGCTCACCTAGACAGGACTCTGGGGCCAACGTCCTGACTTTC.

This clone is deemed medium-sized. The chain joins TRBV5-4 to TRBJ2-1; tentatively, D is TRBD2 (6 bases). Germline V gene sequence: CDR1 SGHNT, CDR2 YYREEE (reference sequence). V dropped 2 bases and J dropped 0 bases, with 12 bases sitting between them. The CDR3 covers 16 residues. The CDR3 loop reads CASSLGGASSYNEQFF. As DNA, the CDR3 is TGTGCCAGCAGCTTAGGAGGGGCCTCCTCCTACAATGAGCAGTTCTTC.

The chain couples TRBV27 to TRBJ2-7; D may be TRBD1 (6 bases). Trimming stripped 3 bases from V and 6 bases from J, with 15 bases between. Germline values: CDR1 MNHEY, CDR2 SMNVEV (reference sequence). The CDR3 extends over 14 amino acids. This CDR3 is CASSFEEGDGEQYF. CDR3 nucleotide sequence: TGTGCCAGCAGTTTCGAAGAGGGGGATGGCGAGCAGTACTTC.

This clone has more than one count but fewer than ten. The rearrangement links TRBV27 to TRBJ2-1, with D perhaps matching TRBD2 (7 bases). Trimming took off 8 bases at V and 9 bases at J, with 17 bases between the two ends. The length of the CDR3 is 13 residues. Germline CDR1 and CDR2: MNHEY and SMNVEV (reference sequence). This CDR3 reads CASRGGGPGEQFF. Written as DNA, the CDR3 is TGTGCCAGCCGAGGGGGAGGGCCGGGTGAGCAGTTCTTC.

This chain uses TRBV25-1 with TRBJ2-3; weak D call: TRBD2 (6 bases). Germline V gene sequence: CDR1 MGHDK, CDR2 SYGVNS. V dropped 6 bases and J dropped 4 bases, with 14 bases sitting between them. The CDR3 sequence is 14 residues long. This chain's CDR3 is CASSPGSRADTQYF. CDR3 in DNA: TGTGCCAGCAGCCCCGGGAGTCGGGCAGATACGCAGTATTTT.

J is TRBJ2-3 and V is TRBV9; perhaps TRBD2 as D (5 bases). Germline V CDR1 and CDR2: SGDLS, YYNGEE. The CDR3 is 15 amino acids. The germline V and J ends were trimmed by 0 bases and 4 bases, with 12 bases remaining between them. The CDR3 DNA sequence: TGTGCCAGCAGCGTAGTGCCTAGCTTTGCAGATACGCAGTATTTT. This translates into CASSVVPSFADTQYF.

The V and J genes are TRBV30 and TRBJ2-7; possibly TRBD1 for D (5 bases). CDR3 length equals 13 residues. Germline V CDR1 and CDR2: GTSNPN, SVGIG (reference sequence). The CDR3 nucleotides are TGTGCGCTAGAAACAGGTTTTGGTTGGGAGCAGTACTTC. Amino acids: CALETGFGWEQYF.

The chain has TRBV5-1 and TRBJ2-1; TRBD2 agrees at 16 bases. Germline CDR1 reads SGHRS; CDR2 reads YFSETQ. Trimming at V came to 4 bases and at J to 13 bases, leaving 11 bases not matched to a gene. CDR3 length: 16 amino acids. This chain's CDR3 is CASSPGLAGGRVSQFF. In DNA, the CDR3 is TGCGCCAGCAGCCCGGGACTAGCGGGGGGGCGAGTGTCCCAGTTCTTC.

J is TRBJ1-1 and V is TRBV6-6, with D possibly matching TRBD1 (5 bases). This CDR3 region has 12 residues. Between the trimmed V and J ends, which lost 8 bases and 6 bases, there was a span of 13 bases. The germline CDR1 and CDR2 sequences are MNHNY and SVGAGI (reference sequence). DNA for the CDR3: TGTGCCAGCGGCTTCTTAGGGGCTGAAGCTTTCTTT. It codes for CASGFLGAEAFF.

Details on this clone: Additional DNA sequences in this sample encode the identical CDR3. The V and J genes are TRBV30 and TRBJ1-5; possible D gene TRBD1, 5 bases. Trimming took 3 bases from V and 7 from J, leaving 16 bases between them. The CDR3 covers 14 residues. Germline-derived CDR1 and CDR2 are GTSNPN and SVGIG (reference sequence). The CDR3 bases are TGTGCCTGGAGGGGGCAGGTTGGAATCCAGCCCCAGCATTTT. It specifies CAWRGQVGIQPQHF.

V and J are TRBV19 and TRBJ2-2; TRBD2 agrees at 8 bases. With 3 bases clipped from V and 6 bases from J, the junction kept 6 bases outside the gene matches. The germline CDR1 and CDR2 sequences are LNHDA and SQIVND (reference sequence). The CDR3 is 15 amino acids. The CDR3 DNA reads as TGTGCCAGTAGTATCCAGCGGGGGACCTCCGGGGAGCTGTTTTTT. Translation gives CASSIQRGTSGELFF. Supplemented by reference TRBV19 and TRBJ2-2, the full variable domain reads DGGITQSPKYLFRKEGQNVTLSCEQNLNHDAMYWYRQDPGQGLRLIYYSQIVNDFQKGDIAEGYSVSREKKESFPLTVTSAQKNPTAFYLCASSIQRGTSGELFFGEGSRLTVL.

The chain is built from TRBV7-9 and TRBJ2-5, with 10 bases identical to TRBD1. The J call could be wrong; TRBJ2-7 is a better fit for the DNA end. The CDR3 has 15 amino acids. Per germline, CDR1 SEHNR and CDR2 FQNEAQ (reference sequence). CDR3 bases: TGTGCCAGCAGCTCTTGGACAGGGGGATCCTACGAGCAGTACTTC. Protein sequence: CASSSWTGGSYEQYF.

The J gene is TRBJ2-1, the V gene TRBV12-5; TRBD1 aligns across 8 bases. CDR3 size: 13 residues. Trimming removed 1 base from V and 9 bases from J; junction bases left unmatched: 2. Germline V gene data show CDR1 as LGHNT and CDR2 as FRNRAP. The CDR3 is CASGLAQGGEQFF. The CDR3 DNA follows: TGTGCTAGTGGTTTGGCACAGGGGGGTGAGCAGTTCTTC. The whole variable domain, remainder taken from reference TRBV12-5 and TRBJ2-1, is DARVTQTPRHKVTEMGQEVTMRCQPILGHNTVFWYRQTMMQGLELLAYFRNRAPLDDSGMPKDRFSAEMPDATLATLKIQPSEPRDSAVYFCASGLAQGGEQFFGPGTRLTVL.

This clone came up a few times. V and J are TRBV9 and TRBJ1-5; D possibly corresponds to TRBD1 (5 bases). This CDR3 has 15 residues. The V gene's germline CDR1 is SGDLS and CDR2 YYNGEE. The V gene lost 3 bases and the J gene lost 1 base, with 11 bases spanning the gap. In nucleotides, the CDR3 is TGTGCCAGCAGCGAGCAGGGATCAAGCAATCAGCCCCAGCATTTT. As protein: CASSEQGSSNQPQHF.